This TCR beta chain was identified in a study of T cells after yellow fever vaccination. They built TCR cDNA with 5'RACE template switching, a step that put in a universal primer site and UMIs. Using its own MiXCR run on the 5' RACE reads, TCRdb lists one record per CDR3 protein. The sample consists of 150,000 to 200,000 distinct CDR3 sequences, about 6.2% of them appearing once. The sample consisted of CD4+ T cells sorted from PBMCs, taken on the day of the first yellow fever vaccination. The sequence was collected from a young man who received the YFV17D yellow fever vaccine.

CDR3 region: CSVQIHGNTEAFF. The CDR3 DNA is TGCAGCGTTCAAATCCATGGGAACACTGAAGCTTTCTTT. The chain combines TRBV29-1 with TRBJ1-1; D gene unclear. The CDR3 contains 13 residues. V lost 5 bases and J 1 base, leaving 11 bases between the germline ends. Germline CDR1 reads SQVTM; CDR2 reads ANQGSEA.